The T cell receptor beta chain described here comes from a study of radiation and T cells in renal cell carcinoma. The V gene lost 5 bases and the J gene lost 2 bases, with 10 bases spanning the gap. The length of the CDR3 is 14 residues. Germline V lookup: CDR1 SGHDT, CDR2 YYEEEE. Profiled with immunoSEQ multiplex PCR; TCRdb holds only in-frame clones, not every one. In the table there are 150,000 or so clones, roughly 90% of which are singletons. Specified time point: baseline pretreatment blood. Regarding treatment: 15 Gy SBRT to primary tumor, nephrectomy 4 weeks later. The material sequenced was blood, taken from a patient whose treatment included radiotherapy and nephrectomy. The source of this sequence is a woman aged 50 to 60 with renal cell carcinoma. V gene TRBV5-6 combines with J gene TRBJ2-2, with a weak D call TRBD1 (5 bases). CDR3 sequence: CASSPQGNTGELFF. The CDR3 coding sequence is TGTGCCAGCAGTCCGCAGGGAAACACCGGGGAGCTGTTTTTT. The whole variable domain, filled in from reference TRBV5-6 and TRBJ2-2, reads DAGVTQSPTHLIKTRGQQVTLRCSPKSGHDTVSWYQQALGQGPQFIFQYYEEEERQRGNFPDRFSGHQFPNYSSELNVNALLLGDSALYLCASSPQGNTGELFFGEGSRLTVL.